The sequence of this T cell receptor beta chain was determined in a study of radiation and T cells in renal cell carcinoma. Study-wide context: Nephrectomy followed 15 Gy stereotactic body radiation by 4 weeks.

Time point meaning: baseline pretreatment blood. Treatment: 15 Gy SBRT to primary tumor, nephrectomy 4 weeks later. Blood was sampled at baseline, 2 weeks and 4 weeks after SBRT. Germline V lookup: CDR1 ENHRY, CDR2 SYGVKD. V was cut by 11 bases and J by 2 bases, with 21 bases left in between. The CDR3 runs to 16 residues. With regard to this clone: Antigen unknown.

Study-wide points: In blood, top tumor clones expanded by 2 weeks, shrinking by 4. Without pretreatment biopsies, baseline tumor clonotype presence was undetermined.

Profiling relied on immunoSEQ multiplex PCR, and the TCRdb table lists in-frame clones only, not all of them. The sample has about 49,000 clones; 65% to 90% are singletons. This chain connects TRBV10-3 to TRBJ2-2, with D tentatively TRBD1 or TRBD2 (6 bases each). This TCR derives from a woman aged 70-85 years with renal cell carcinoma. Sample: blood, taken from a patient whose treatment included radiotherapy and nephrectomy. This CDR3 reads CAARTGGGLNTGELFF. The CDR3, as DNA: TGTGCCGCCCGTACCGGAGGGGGGTTAAACACCGGGGAGCTGTTTTTT.